Given below is one T cell receptor beta chain in context. The antigen is not known. Template switching was used to attach UMIs, which incorporated a 6-nucleotide sample barcode. TCRdb reworked the 5' RACE reads into one entry per CDR3 protein, no DNA. The sample table includes about 160,000 distinct CDR3 sequences. Blood was collected, roughly 2.5 ml per donor. The entry originates in a study of monozygotic twins with inflammatory bowel disease. Study findings and constraints: Subtypes among T cells remained indistinguishable. Especially with disease activity, IBD patients had fewer clonotypes in common with others than healthy twins did.

This CDR3 region has 14 residues. Germline CDR1 reads LNHDA; CDR2 reads SQIVND (reference sequence). This chain connects TRBV19 to TRBJ2-7; TCRdb gives TRBD2 as the D gene, but with no DNA this cannot be confirmed. The specimen sequenced was blood. This TCR was recovered from a human donor with ulcerative colitis or Crohn's disease, or a healthy co-twin of an affected twin (not recorded which). The CDR3 sequence: CASSSQTSGYEQYF.